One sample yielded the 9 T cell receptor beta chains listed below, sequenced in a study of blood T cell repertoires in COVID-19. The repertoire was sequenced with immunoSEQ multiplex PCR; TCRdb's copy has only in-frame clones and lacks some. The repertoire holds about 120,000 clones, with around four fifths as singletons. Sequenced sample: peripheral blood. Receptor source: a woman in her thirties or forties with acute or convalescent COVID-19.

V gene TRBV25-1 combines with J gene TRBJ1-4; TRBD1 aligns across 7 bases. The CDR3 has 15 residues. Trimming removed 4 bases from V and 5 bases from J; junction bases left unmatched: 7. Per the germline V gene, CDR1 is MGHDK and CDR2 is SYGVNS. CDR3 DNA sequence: TGTGCCAGCAGTGGAGAACAGGGGAAAAATGAAAAACTGTTTTTT. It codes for CASSGEQGKNEKLFF.

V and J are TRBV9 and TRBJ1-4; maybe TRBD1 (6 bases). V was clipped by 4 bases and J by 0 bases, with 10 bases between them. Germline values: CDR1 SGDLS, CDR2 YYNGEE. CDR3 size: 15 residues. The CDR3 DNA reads TGTGCCAGCAGCTTCCGGGACACAACTAATGAAAAACTGTTTTTT. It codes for CASSFRDTTNEKLFF.

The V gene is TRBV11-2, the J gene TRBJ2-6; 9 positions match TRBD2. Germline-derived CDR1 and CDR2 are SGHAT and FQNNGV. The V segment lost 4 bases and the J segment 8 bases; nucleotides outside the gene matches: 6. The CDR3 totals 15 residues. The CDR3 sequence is CASSSGLARSNVLTF. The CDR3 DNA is TGTGCCAGCAGCTCCGGACTAGCGAGGTCCAACGTCCTGACTTTC. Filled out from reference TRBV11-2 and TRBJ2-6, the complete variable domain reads EAGVAQSPRYKIIEKRQSVAFWCNPISGHATLYWYQQILGQGPKLLIQFQNNGVVDDSQLPKDRFSAERLKGVDSTLKIQPAKLEDSAVYLCASSSGLARSNVLTFGAGSRLTVL.

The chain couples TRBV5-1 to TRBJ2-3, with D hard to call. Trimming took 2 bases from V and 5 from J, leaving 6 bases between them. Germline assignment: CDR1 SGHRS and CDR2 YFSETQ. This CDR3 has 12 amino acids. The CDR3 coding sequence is TGCGCCAGCAGCTTACGGGTAGATACGCAGTATTTT. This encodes CASSLRVDTQYF. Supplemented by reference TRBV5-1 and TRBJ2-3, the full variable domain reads KAGVTQTPRYLIKTRGQQVTLSCSPISGHRSVSWYQQTPGQGLQFLFEYFSETQRNKGNFPGRFSGRQFSNSRSEMNVSTLELGDSALYLCASSLRVDTQYFGPGTRLTVL.

The CDR3 sequence is CASSVASGGIGGELFF. The CDR3 nucleotides are TGTGCCAGCAGCGTAGCCAGCGGGGGCATCGGCGGGGAGCTGTTTTTT. The gene calls are TRBV9 and TRBJ2-2, with TRBD2 identical over 8 bases. CDR1 is SGDLS, CDR2 YYNGEE, per germline. CDR3 length: 16 residues. V dropped 0 bases and J dropped 7; count of bases not matched to a gene: 8.

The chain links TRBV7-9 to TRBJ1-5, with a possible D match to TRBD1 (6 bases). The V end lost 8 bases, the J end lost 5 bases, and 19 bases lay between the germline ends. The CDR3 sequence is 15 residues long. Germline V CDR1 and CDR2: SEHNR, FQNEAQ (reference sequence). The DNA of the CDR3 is TGTGCCAGCTCCAGTGTCGGGACAAAACATCAGCCCCAGCATTTT. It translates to CASSSVGTKHQPQHF.

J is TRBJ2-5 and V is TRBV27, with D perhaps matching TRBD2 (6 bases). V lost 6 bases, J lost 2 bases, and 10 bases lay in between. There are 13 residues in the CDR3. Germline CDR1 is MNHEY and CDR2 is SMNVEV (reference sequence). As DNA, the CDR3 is TGTGCCAGCAGCCGTCGGGGGCAAGAGACCCAGTACTTC. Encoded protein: CASSRRGQETQYF.

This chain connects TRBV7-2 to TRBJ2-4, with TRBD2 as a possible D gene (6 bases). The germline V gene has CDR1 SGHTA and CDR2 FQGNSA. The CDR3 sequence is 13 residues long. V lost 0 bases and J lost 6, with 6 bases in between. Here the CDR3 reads CASSLAGGNIQYF. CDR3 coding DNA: TGTGCCAGCAGCTTAGCGGGGGGAAACATTCAGTACTTC.

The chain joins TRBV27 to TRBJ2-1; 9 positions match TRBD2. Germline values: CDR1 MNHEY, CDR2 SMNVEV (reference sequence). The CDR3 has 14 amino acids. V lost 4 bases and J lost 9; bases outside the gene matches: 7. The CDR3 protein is CASSWSAGGGEQFF. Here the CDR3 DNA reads TGTGCCAGCAGTTGGTCTGCGGGGGGGGGTGAGCAGTTCTTC.